This TCR beta chain is drawn from a study of blood T cell repertoires in COVID-19. Some clones are missing from TCRdb's copy, which holds only in-frame ones; the method was immunoSEQ multiplex PCR. The table has fewer than 30,000 clones, about 94% seen once; the top ten hold roughly 4%. CDR1 SNHLY and CDR2 FYNNEI come from the germline V gene. The CDR3 has 15 residues. Deletions cut 6 bases from V and 0 bases from J, with 12 bases between. The sequence derives from a human donor with active COVID-19. The donor label of this sample is uncertain. The sample taken for sequencing was peripheral blood. V is TRBV2 and J is TRBJ2-1; D is ambiguous. The CDR3: CASRPDSVSYNEQFF. As DNA, the CDR3 is TGTGCCAGCAGGCCCGACTCAGTCTCCTACAATGAGCAGTTCTTC.